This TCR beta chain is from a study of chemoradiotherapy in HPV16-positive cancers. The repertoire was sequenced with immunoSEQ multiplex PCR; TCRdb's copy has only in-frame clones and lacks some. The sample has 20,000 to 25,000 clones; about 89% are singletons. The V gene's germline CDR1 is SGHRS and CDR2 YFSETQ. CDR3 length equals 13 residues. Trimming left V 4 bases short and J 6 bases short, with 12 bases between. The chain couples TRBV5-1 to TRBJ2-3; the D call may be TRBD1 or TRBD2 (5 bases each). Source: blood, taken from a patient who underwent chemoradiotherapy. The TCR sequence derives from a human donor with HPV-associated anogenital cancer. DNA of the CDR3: TGCGCCAGCAGCGAGGGGCAAGCTGATACGCAGTATTTT. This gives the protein CASSEGQADTQYF. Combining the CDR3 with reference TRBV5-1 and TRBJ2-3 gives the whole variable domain KAGVTQTPRYLIKTRGQQVTLSCSPISGHRSVSWYQQTPGQGLQFLFEYFSETQRNKGNFPGRFSGRQFSNSRSEMNVSTLELGDSALYLCASSEGQADTQYFGPGTRLTVL.